This T cell receptor beta chain was identified during a study of cytomegalovirus exposure and HLA in healthy donors. Trimming cost V 3 bases and J 1 base, with 7 bases left between them. The CDR3 extends over 13 amino acids. Per the germline V gene, CDR1 is LGHNA and CDR2 is YSLEER. Note on this clone: Antigen specificity is unknown.

General observations from the study: Usually a TCR sequence was rare, but some public TCRs were found in many donors. Reportedly, diagnosis of cytomegalovirus status by the classifier showed high specificity and sensitivity. Listed as cytomegalovirus-associated were 170 or so TCR beta chains.

The assay was immunoSEQ multiplex PCR, and TCRdb's table has in-frame clones only and misses some. The sample lists around 260,000 clones, about 92% occurring once. Sequencing was performed on PBMCs. This chain joins TRBV4-3 and TRBJ2-7; possible D gene TRBD2, 5 bases. The receptor was isolated from a woman aged 25-40 years in good health and CMV-seronegative. The CDR3: CASSQGVSYEQYF. CDR3 nucleotides: TGCGCCAGCAGCCAGGGAGTTTCCTACGAGCAGTACTTC.